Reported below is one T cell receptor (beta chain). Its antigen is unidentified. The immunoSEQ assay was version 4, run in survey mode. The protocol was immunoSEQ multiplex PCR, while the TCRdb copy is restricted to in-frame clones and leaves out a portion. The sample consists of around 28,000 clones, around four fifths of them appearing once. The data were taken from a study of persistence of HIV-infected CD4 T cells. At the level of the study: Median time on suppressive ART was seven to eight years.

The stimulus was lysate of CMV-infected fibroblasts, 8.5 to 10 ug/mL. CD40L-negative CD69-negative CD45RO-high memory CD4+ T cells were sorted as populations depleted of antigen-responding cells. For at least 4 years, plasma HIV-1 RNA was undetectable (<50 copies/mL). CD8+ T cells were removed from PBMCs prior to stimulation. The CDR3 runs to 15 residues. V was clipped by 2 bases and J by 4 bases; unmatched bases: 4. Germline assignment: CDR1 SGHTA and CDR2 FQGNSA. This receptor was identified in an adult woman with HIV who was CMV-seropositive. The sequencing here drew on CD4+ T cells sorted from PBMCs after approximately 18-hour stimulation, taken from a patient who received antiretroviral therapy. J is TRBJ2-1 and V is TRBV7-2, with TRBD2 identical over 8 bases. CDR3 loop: CASSLNGGAYNEQFF. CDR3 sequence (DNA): TGTGCCAGCAGCTTAAACGGGGGGGCATACAATGAGCAGTTCTTC.